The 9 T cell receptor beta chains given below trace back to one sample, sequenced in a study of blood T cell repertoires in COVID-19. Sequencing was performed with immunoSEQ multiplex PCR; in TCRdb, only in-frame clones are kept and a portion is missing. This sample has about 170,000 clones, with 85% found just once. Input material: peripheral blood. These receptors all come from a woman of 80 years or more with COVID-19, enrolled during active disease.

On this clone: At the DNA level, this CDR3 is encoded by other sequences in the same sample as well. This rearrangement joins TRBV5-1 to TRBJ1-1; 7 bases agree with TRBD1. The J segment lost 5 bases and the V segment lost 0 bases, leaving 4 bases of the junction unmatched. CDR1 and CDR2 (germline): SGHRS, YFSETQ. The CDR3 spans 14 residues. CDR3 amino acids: CASSLAQGGTEAFF. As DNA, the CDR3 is TGCGCCAGCAGCTTGGCTCAGGGGGGTACTGAAGCTTTCTTT.

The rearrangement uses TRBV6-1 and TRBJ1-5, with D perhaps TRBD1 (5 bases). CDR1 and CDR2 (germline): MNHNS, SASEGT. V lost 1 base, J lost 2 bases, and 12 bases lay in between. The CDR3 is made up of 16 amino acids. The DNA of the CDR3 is TGTGCCAGCAGTGAAGGGGGGGGATCCGGCAATCAGCCCCAGCATTTT. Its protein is CASSEGGGSGNQPQHF.

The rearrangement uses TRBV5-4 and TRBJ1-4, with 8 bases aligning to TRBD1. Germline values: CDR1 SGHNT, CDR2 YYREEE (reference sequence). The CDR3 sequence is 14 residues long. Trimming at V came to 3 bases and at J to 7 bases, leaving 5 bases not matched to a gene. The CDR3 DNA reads TGTGCCAGCAGCTCGGACAGGGTTTCTGAAAAACTGTTTTTT. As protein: CASSSDRVSEKLFF.

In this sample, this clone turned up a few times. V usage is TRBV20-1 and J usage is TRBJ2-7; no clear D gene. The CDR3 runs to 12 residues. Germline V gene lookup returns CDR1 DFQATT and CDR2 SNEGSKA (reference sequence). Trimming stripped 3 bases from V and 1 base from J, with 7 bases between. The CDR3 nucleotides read TGCAGTGCTAGTACAGCATCCTACGAGCAGTACTTC. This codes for CSASTASYEQYF.

This chain's CDR3 is CASSLGQGSGGYTF. The CDR3 DNA reads as TGCGCCAGCAGCTTAGGACAGGGAAGTGGCGGCTACACCTTC. This chain links TRBV5-1 with TRBJ1-2; 8 nucleotides line up with TRBD1. CDR3 size: 14 residues. J was trimmed by 8 bases and V by 2 bases; bases with no gene match: 8. Germline CDR1 and CDR2: SGHRS and YFSETQ.

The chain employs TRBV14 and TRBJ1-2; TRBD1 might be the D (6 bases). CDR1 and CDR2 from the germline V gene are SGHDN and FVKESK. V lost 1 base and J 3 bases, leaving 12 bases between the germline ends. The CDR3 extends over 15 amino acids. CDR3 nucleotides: TGTGCCAGCAGCCAAGGTTTGGACAGATACTATGGCTACACCTTC. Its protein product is CASSQGLDRYYGYTF.

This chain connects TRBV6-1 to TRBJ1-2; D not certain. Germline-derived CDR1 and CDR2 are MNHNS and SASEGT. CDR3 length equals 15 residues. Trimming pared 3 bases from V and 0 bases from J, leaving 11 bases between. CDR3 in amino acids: CASSDLPGANYGYTF. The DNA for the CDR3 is TGTGCCAGCAGTGATTTACCGGGTGCTAACTATGGCTACACCTTC.

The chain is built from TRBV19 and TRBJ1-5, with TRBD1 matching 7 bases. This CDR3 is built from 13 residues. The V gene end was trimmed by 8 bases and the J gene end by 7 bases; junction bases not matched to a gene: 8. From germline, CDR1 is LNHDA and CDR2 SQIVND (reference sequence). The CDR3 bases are TGTGCCAGTGCAGGGACAGAGTGGCAGCCCCAGCATTTT. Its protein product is CASAGTEWQPQHF.

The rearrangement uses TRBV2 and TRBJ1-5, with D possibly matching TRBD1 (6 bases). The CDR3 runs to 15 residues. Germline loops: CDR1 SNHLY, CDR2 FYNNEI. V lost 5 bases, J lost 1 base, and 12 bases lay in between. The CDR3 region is CASSYQGMSNQPQHF. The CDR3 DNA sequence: TGTGCCAGCAGTTACCAGGGGATGAGCAATCAGCCCCAGCATTTT.